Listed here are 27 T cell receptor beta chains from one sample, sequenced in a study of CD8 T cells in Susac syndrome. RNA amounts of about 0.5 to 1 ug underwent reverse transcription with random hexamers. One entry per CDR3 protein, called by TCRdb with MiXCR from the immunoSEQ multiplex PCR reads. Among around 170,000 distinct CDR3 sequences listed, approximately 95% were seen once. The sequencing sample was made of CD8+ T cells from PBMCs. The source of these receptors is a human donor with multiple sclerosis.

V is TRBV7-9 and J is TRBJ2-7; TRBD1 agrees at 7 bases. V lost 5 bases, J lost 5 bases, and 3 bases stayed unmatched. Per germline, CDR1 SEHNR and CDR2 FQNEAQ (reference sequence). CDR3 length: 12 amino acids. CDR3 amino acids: CASSRQGNEQYF. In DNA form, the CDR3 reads TGTGCCAGCAGCCGACAGGGCAACGAGCAGTACTTC.

The CDR3 reads CASSPIRGNEQYF. CDR3 nucleotides: TGTGCCAGCAGTCCCATCAGGGGGAACGAGCAGTACTTC. The chain carries TRBV27 and TRBJ2-7; 7 nucleotides align to TRBD1. V shed 5 bases and J 5 bases; nucleotides not matched to a gene: 6. Per the germline V gene, CDR1 is MNHEY and CDR2 is SMNVEV (reference sequence). The CDR3 runs 13 residues.

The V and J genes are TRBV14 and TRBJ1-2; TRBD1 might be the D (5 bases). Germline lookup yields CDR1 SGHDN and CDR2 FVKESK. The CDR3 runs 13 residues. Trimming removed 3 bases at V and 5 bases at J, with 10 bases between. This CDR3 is CASSHDRRYGYTF. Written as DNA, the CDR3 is TGTGCCAGCAGCCACGACAGACGATATGGCTACACCTTC.

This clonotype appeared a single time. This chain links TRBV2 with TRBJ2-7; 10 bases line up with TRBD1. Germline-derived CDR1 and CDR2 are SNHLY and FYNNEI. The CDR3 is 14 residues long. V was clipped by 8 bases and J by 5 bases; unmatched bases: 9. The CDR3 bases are TGTGCCAGCTATTGGGACAGGGGCACCCACGAGCAGTACTTC. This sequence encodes CASYWDRGTHEQYF. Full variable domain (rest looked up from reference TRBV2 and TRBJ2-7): EPEVTQTPSHQVTQMGQEVILRCVPISNHLYFYWYRQILGQKVEFLVSFYNNEISEKSEIFDDQFSVERPDGSNFTLKIRSTKLEDSAMYFCASYWDRGTHEQYFGPGTRLTVT.

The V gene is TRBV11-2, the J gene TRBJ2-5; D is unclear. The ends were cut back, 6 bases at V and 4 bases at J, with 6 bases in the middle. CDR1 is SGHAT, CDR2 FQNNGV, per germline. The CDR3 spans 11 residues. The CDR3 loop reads CASRFGETQYF. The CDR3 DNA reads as TGTGCCAGCAGGTTCGGAGAGACCCAGTACTTC.

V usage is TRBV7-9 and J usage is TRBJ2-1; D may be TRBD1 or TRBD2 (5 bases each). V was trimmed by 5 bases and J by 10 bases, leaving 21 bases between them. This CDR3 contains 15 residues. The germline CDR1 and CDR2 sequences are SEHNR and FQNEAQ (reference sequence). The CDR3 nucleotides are TGTGCCAGCAGCCCCTTTCGAGGGGAACAGATAGAGCAGTTCTTC. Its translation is CASSPFRGEQIEQFF.

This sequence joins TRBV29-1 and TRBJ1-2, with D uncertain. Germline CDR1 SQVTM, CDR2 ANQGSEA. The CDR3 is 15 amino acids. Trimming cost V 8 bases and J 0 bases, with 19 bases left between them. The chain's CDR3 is CSSRKVAVPNYGYTF. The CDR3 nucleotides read TGCAGCTCTCGTAAAGTGGCAGTCCCTAACTATGGCTACACCTTC.

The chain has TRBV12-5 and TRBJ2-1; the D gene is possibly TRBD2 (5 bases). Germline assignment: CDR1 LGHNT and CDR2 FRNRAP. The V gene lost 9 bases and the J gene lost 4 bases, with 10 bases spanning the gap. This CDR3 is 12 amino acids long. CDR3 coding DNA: TGTGCTAGCCTCGGACTGTACAATGAGCAGTTCTTC. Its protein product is CASLGLYNEQFF.

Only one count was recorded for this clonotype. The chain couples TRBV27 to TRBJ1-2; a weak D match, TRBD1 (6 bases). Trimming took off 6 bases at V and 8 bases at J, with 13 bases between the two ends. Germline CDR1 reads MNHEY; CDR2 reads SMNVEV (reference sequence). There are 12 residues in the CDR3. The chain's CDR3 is CASRATGGGYTF. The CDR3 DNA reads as TGTGCCAGCAGGGCGACAGGAGGCGGCTACACCTTC.

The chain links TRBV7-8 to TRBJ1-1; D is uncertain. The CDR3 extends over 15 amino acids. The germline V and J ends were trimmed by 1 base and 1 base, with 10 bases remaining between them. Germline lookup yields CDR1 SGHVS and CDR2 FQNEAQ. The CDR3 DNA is TGTGCCAGCAGCTTAGTCTACCGGCCGAACACTGAAGCTTTCTTT. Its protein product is CASSLVYRPNTEAFF.

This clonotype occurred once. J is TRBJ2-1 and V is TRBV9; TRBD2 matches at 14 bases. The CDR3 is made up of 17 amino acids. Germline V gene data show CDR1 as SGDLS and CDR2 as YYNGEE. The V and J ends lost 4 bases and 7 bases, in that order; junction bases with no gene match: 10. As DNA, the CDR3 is TGTGCCAGCAGCCATCCTACCGGGACTAGCGGGAGTAATGAGCAGTTCTTC. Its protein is CASSHPTGTSGSNEQFF.

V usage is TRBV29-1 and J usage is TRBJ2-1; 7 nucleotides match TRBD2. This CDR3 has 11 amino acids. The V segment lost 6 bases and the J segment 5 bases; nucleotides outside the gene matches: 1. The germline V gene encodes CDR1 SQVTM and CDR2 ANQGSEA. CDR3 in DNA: TGCAGCGTCCTAGCGGACAATGAGCAGTTCTTC. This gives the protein CSVLADNEQFF.

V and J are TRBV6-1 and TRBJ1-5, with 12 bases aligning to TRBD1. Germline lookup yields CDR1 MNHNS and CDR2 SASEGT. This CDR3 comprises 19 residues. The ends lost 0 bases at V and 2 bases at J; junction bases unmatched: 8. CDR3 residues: CASSEAGDRGREGNQPQHF. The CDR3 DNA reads TGTGCCAGCAGTGAAGCCGGGGACAGGGGGCGGGAGGGCAATCAGCCCCAGCATTTT.

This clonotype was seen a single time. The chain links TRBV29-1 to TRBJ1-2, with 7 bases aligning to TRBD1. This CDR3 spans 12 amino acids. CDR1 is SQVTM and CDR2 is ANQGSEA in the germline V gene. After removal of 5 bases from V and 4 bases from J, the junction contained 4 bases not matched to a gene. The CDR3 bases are TGCAGCGTTTCCGGGACAGCCTATGGCTACACCTTC. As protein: CSVSGTAYGYTF.

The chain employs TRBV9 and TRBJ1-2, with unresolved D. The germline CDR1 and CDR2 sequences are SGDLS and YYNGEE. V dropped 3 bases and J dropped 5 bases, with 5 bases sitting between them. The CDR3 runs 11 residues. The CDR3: CASSAQYGYTF. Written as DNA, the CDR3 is TGTGCCAGCAGCGCCCAATATGGCTACACCTTC.

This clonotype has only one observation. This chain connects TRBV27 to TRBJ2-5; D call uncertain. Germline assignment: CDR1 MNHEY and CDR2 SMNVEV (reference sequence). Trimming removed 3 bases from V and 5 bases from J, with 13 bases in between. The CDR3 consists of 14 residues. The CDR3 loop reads CASSFVTNGETQYF. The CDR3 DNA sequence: TGTGCCAGCAGTTTCGTTACTAACGGGGAGACCCAGTACTTC.

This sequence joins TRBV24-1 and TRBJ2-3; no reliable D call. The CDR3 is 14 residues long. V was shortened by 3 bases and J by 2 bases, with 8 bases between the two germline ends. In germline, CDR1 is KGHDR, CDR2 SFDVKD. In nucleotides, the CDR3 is TGTGCCACCAGTGATAGCCTCTTCACAGATACGCAGTATTTT. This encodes CATSDSLFTDTQYF.

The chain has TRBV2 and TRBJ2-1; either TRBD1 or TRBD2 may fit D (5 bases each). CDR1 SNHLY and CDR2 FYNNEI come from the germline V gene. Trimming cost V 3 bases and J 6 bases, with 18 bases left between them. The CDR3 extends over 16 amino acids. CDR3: CASSESGTEFGNEQFF. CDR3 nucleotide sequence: TGTGCCAGCAGTGAGTCGGGGACCGAATTTGGCAATGAGCAGTTCTTC.

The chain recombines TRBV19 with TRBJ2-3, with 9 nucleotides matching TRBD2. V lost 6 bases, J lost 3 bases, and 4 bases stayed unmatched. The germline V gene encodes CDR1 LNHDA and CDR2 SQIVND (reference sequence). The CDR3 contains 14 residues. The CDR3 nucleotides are TGTGCCAGTAGCACCGGACTAGCGACAGATACGCAGTATTTT. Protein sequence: CASSTGLATDTQYF.

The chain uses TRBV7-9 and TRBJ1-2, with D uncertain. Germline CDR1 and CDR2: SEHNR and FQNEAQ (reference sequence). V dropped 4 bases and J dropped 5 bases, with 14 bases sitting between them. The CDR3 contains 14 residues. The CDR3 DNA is TGTGCCAGCAGCTATACACTCCTGGGATATGGCTACACCTTC. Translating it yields CASSYTLLGYGYTF.

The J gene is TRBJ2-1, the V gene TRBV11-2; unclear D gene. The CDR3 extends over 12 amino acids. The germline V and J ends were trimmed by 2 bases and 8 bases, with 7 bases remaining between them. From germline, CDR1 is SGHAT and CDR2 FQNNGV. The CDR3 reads CASSLRPDEQFF. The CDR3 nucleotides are TGTGCCAGCAGCTTAAGGCCAGATGAGCAGTTCTTC.

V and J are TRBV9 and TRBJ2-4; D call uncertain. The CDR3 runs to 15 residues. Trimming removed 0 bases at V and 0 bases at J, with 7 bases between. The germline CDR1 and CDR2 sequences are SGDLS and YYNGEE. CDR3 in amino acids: CASSVGSGAKNIQYF. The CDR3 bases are TGTGCCAGCAGCGTAGGGTCGGGAGCCAAAAACATTCAGTACTTC.

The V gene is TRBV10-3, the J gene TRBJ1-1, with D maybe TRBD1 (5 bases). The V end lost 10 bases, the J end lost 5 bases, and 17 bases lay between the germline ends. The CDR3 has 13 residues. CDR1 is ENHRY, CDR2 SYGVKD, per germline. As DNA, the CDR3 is TGTGCCACAAGGGGCGGCGAGGGGACTGAAGCTTTCTTT. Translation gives CATRGGEGTEAFF.

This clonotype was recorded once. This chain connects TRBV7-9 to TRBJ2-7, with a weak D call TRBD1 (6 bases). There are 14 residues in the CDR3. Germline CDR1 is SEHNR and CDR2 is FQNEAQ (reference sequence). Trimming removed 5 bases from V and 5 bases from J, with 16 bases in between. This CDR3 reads CASSTPQGPHEQYF. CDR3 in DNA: TGTGCCAGCAGCACCCCACAGGGTCCCCACGAGCAGTACTTC.

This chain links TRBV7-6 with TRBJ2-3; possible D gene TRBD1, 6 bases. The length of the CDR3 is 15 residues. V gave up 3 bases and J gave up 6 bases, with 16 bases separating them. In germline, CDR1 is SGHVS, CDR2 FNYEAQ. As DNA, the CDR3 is TGTGCCAGCAGCTTCCGGGACATGGTATCGGATACGCAGTATTTT. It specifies CASSFRDMVSDTQYF.

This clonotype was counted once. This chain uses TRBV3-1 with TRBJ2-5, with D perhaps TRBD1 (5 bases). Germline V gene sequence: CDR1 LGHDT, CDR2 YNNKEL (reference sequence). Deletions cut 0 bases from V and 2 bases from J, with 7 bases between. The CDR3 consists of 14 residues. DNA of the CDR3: TGTGCCAGCAGCCAAGAGGGGCAGCAAGAGACCCAGTACTTC. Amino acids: CASSQEGQQETQYF.

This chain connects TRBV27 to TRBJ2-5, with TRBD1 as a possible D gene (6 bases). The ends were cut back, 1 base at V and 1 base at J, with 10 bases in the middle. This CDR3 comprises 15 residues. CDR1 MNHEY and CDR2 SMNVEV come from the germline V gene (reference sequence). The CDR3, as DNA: TGTGCCAGCAGTTTATACGGACAGTTCCAAGAGACCCAGTACTTC. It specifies CASSLYGQFQETQYF.